What follows are 9 T cell receptor beta chains derived from one specimen sequenced in a study of shared clonotypes between healthy human individuals. The protocol was immunoSEQ multiplex PCR, while the TCRdb copy is restricted to in-frame clones and leaves out a portion. This table holds 550,000 to 750,000 clones, 95% to 96% found once. Selected positively for CCR7 and CD45RO-negative, naive CD8 cells excluded terminally differentiated effector memory CD45RA+ cells. Sequenced material: naive CD8+ T cells sorted from blood. These receptors originate from a woman in her 30s in good health.

The chain combines TRBV10-2 with TRBJ2-1, with D tentatively TRBD2 (5 bases). Per germline, CDR1 WSHSY and CDR2 SAAADI. There are 13 residues in the CDR3. V was shortened by 4 bases and J by 6 bases, with 10 bases between the two germline ends. CDR3 coding DNA: TGCGCCAGCAGTGGGGCAGGAGGCAATGAGCAGTTCTTC. The encoded protein is CASSGAGGNEQFF.

The chain couples TRBV6-5 to TRBJ1-2, with a weak D call TRBD1 (6 bases). The germline V gene encodes CDR1 MNHEY and CDR2 SVGAGI. Trimming removed 0 bases at V and 4 bases at J, with 9 bases between. The CDR3 length is 14 residues. The CDR3 is CASSYSEGGYGYTF. The CDR3 nucleotides read TGTGCCAGCAGTTACTCGGAAGGGGGCTATGGCTACACCTTC.

The rearrangement uses TRBV5-1 and TRBJ2-5; D is tentatively TRBD1 or TRBD2 (5 bases each). V shed 2 bases and J shed 1 base, with 15 bases lying between them. Germline CDR1 reads SGHRS; CDR2 reads YFSETQ. The CDR3 length is 16 residues. CDR3 DNA: TGCGCCAGCAGCTTTAAGGTTCAGGGAGTCCAAGAGACCCAGTACTTC. Translation: CASSFKVQGVQETQYF.

The gene calls are TRBV28 and TRBJ1-4, with D unclear. This CDR3 spans 14 amino acids. Between the trimmed V and J ends, which lost 8 bases and 3 bases, there was a span of 13 bases. Germline V CDR1 and CDR2: MDHEN, SYDVKM. CDR3 in amino acids: CASQEGVANEKLFF. CDR3 nucleotides: TGTGCCAGCCAAGAGGGCGTTGCTAATGAAAAACTGTTTTTT.

This CDR3 reads CASSTGLAGEYNEQFF. The CDR3 coding sequence is TGTGCCAGCAGCACCGGACTAGCGGGAGAGTACAATGAGCAGTTCTTC. The chain joins TRBV5-4 to TRBJ2-1, with TRBD2 matching over 13 bases. From germline, CDR1 is SGHNT and CDR2 YYREEE (reference sequence). There are 16 residues in the CDR3. The V gene end was trimmed by 4 bases and the J gene end by 4 bases; junction bases not matched to a gene: 5.

The count of this clone is one. The chain uses TRBV10-3 and TRBJ2-5, with 7 nucleotides matching TRBD1. The J call may be faulty, since TRBJ2-7 better matches the DNA end. From germline, CDR1 is ENHRY and CDR2 SYGVKD. The CDR3 has 14 residues. DNA of the CDR3: TGTGCCATCAGTGGACAGGGAGAGTCCTACGAGCAGTACTTC. Translation: CAISGQGESYEQYF.

The J gene is TRBJ2-3, the V gene TRBV13; D gene ambiguous. Germline CDR1 is PRHDT and CDR2 is FYEKMQ (reference sequence). CDR3 length: 12 residues. With 5 bases removed from V and 3 bases from J, the gap between germline ends came to 6 bases. The CDR3 loop reads CASSTGTDTQYF. The CDR3 DNA follows: TGTGCCAGCAGCACCGGAACAGATACGCAGTATTTT. Complete variable domain (other parts from reference TRBV13 and TRBJ2-3): AAGVIQSPRHLIKEKRETATLKCYPIPRHDTVYWYQQGPGQDPQFLISFYEKMQSDKGSIPDRFSAQQFSDYHSELNMSSLELGDSALYFCASSTGTDTQYFGPGTRLTVL.

The chain recombines TRBV7-6 with TRBJ2-5; D possibly uses TRBD1 or TRBD2 (5 bases each). Germline CDR1 reads SGHVS; CDR2 reads FNYEAQ. V dropped 4 bases and J dropped 3 bases, with 15 bases sitting between them. The CDR3 runs 15 residues. The CDR3 reads CASSYGVGREETQYF. In DNA, the CDR3 is TGTGCCAGCAGCTACGGGGTGGGCAGGGAAGAGACCCAGTACTTC. Full variable domain (rest looked up from reference TRBV7-6 and TRBJ2-5): GAGVSQSPRYKVTKRGQDVALRCDPISGHVSLYWYRQALGQGPEFLTYFNYEAQQDKSGLPNDRFSAERPEGSISTLTIQRTEQRDSAMYRCASSYGVGREETQYFGPGTRLLVL.

The chain combines TRBV19 with TRBJ1-4; TRBD1 might be the D (5 bases). CDR1 is LNHDA and CDR2 is SQIVND in the germline V gene (reference sequence). V was pared by 1 base and J by 8 bases, with 8 bases between. The CDR3 loop spans 13 amino acids. The CDR3 sequence: CASSIAGNEKLFF. The CDR3 DNA follows: TGTGCCAGTAGTATAGCAGGGAACGAAAAACTGTTTTTT.